These 28 T cell receptor beta chains share one sample of origin, sequenced in a study of blood T cell repertoires in COVID-19. Method: immunoSEQ multiplex PCR; TCRdb's copy keeps in-frame clones and lacks some. The sample has 270,000 or so clones; around 82% are singletons. The sample taken for sequencing was peripheral blood. These receptors originate from a woman aged 18-29 years with acute or convalescent COVID-19.

This clone was counted once. V usage is TRBV6-5 and J usage is TRBJ1-4, with a possible D match to TRBD1 (6 bases). This CDR3 is built from 14 residues. V was trimmed by 6 bases and J by 5 bases, leaving 13 bases between them. Germline CDR1 and CDR2: MNHEY and SVGAGI. CDR3 amino acids: CASSPGTRNEKLFF. For the CDR3, the DNA is TGTGCCAGCAGCCCCGGGACACGGAATGAAAAACTGTTTTTT.

The J gene is TRBJ2-5, the V gene TRBV28; the match to TRBD2 covers 10 bases. CDR3 size: 20 residues. J was trimmed by 1 base and V by 7 bases; bases with no gene match: 21. CDR1 and CDR2 from the germline V gene are MDHEN and SYDVKM. CDR3 sequence reads: CASTVGSTASGSRAQETQYF. The DNA for the CDR3 is TGTGCCAGCACCGTTGGGTCGACGGCTAGCGGGAGCCGGGCCCAAGAGACCCAGTACTTC.

This chain uses TRBV5-5 with TRBJ1-3; unclear D gene. Trimming removed 0 bases at V and 0 bases at J, with 13 bases between. Germline V gene data show CDR1 as SGHKS and CDR2 as YYEKEE (reference sequence). The CDR3 is made up of 17 amino acids. CDR3 protein: CASSLGGSESSGNTIYF. DNA of the CDR3: TGTGCCAGCAGCTTGGGAGGGTCTGAGAGCTCTGGAAACACCATATATTTT.

J is TRBJ1-2 and V is TRBV27; D is uncertain. The CDR3 is made up of 17 amino acids. CDR1 and CDR2 from the germline V gene are MNHEY and SMNVEV (reference sequence). The V end lost 5 bases, the J end lost 4 bases, and 23 bases lay between the germline ends. CDR3 residues: CASSLRPFNTEVYGYTF. The CDR3 DNA sequence: TGTGCCAGCAGTCTGAGACCTTTTAACACGGAGGTCTATGGCTACACCTTC.

V and J are TRBV7-2 and TRBJ1-6; no reliable D call. V was clipped by 2 bases and J by 6 bases, with 14 bases between them. The CDR3 loop spans 16 amino acids. CDR1 and CDR2 from the germline V gene are SGHTA and FQGNSA. The CDR3 nucleotides are TGTGCCAGCAGCTTATCGCACGGGTCGGGTAATTCACCCCTCCACTTT. Its protein is CASSLSHGSGNSPLHF.

V usage is TRBV5-6 and J usage is TRBJ2-1; 9 bases match TRBD2. The V and J ends lost 4 bases and 2 bases, in that order; junction bases with no gene match: 7. The CDR3 totals 16 residues. Germline loops: CDR1 SGHDT, CDR2 YYEEEE. The CDR3 protein is CASSARLAETYNEQFF. The CDR3 DNA reads as TGTGCCAGCAGCGCCCGACTAGCGGAAACCTACAATGAGCAGTTCTTC.

V usage is TRBV29-1 and J usage is TRBJ2-1; 10 bases map to TRBD1. CDR3 length equals 15 residues. The trim removed 1 base at V and 5 bases at J, leaving 5 bases unmatched. Germline lookup yields CDR1 SQVTM and CDR2 ANQGSEA. The CDR3 spells CSVEGDRGWDNEQFF. The CDR3 bases are TGCAGCGTTGAAGGGGACAGGGGATGGGACAATGAGCAGTTCTTC.

The rearrangement links TRBV4-3 to TRBJ2-1; 16 nucleotides agree with TRBD2. Unmatched junction bases numbered 2, after V lost 4 bases and J lost 2 bases. The CDR3 length is 17 residues. Germline V lookup: CDR1 LGHNA, CDR2 YSLEER. The CDR3 spells CASSPGLAGGPYNEQFF. DNA of the CDR3: TGCGCCAGCAGCCCGGGACTAGCGGGAGGGCCCTACAATGAGCAGTTCTTC.

The V and J genes are TRBV29-1 and TRBJ1-5; D is uncertain. V gave up 3 bases and J gave up 12 bases, with 27 bases separating them. The CDR3 has 16 residues. Germline values: CDR1 SQVTM, CDR2 ANQGSEA. The CDR3 protein is CSVDSPRLGRPLGQHF. The CDR3 nucleotides read TGCAGCGTTGACTCGCCACGTTTAGGGAGACCCCTCGGCCAGCATTTT.

As regards this clone: Other DNA sequences within the sample encode an identical CDR3. The rearrangement links TRBV9 to TRBJ2-7, with 8 bases fitting TRBD1. CDR1 and CDR2 (germline): SGDLS, YYNGEE. The J segment lost 3 bases and the V segment lost 4 bases, leaving 6 bases of the junction unmatched. CDR3 size: 14 residues. Here the CDR3 DNA reads TGTGCCAGCAGCCCAGGACAGGGTGGCTACGAGCAGTACTTC. Protein: CASSPGQGGYEQYF.

The chain couples TRBV9 to TRBJ2-7; 7 nucleotides match TRBD1. V trimming: 3 bases; J trimming: 2 bases; junction bases outside the gene matches: 5. Germline CDR1 and CDR2: SGDLS and YYNGEE. The CDR3 loop spans 14 amino acids. CDR3 DNA: TGTGCCAGCAGCGGCACCGACAGGGCCTACGAGCAGTACTTC. Amino acids: CASSGTDRAYEQYF.

This clone appeared once. This chain links TRBV6-2 or TRBV6-3 with TRBJ1-1; D might be TRBD1 (6 bases). V lost 4 bases to trimming and J lost 10 bases, with 10 bases between them. In germline, CDR1 is MNHEY, CDR2 SVGEGT. This CDR3 contains 11 residues. The CDR3 here is CASSSGTRAFF. The CDR3 bases are TGTGCCAGCAGTTCCGGGACACGAGCTTTCTTT.

This clone came up once. The V and J genes are TRBV19 and TRBJ1-5; TRBD1 agrees at 7 bases. Germline-derived CDR1 and CDR2 are LNHDA and SQIVND (reference sequence). V lost 5 bases to trimming and J lost 5 bases; unmatched junction nucleotides: 6. The CDR3 sequence is 14 residues long. CDR3 amino acids: CASSRGQAYQPQHF. The CDR3 bases are TGTGCCAGTAGTCGTGGACAGGCCTATCAGCCCCAGCATTTT.

The chain carries TRBV14 and TRBJ2-7; 9 positions agree with TRBD1. The germline V gene has CDR1 SGHDN and CDR2 FVKESK. The CDR3 contains 13 residues. With 5 bases clipped from V and 6 bases from J, the junction kept 5 bases outside the gene matches. DNA of the CDR3: TGTGCCAGCAGCAGGGACAGGGCGTTCGAGCAGTACTTC. Its protein product is CASSRDRAFEQYF.

There are a few counts of this clone. V and J are TRBV19 and TRBJ2-2; the D gene is possibly TRBD1 (5 bases). The V and J ends lost 1 base and 2 bases respectively, with 8 bases between them. CDR3 length: 15 residues. The germline gives CDR1 LNHDA, CDR2 SQIVND (reference sequence). CDR3 in amino acids: CASSIGQGNTGELFF. Written as DNA, the CDR3 is TGTGCCAGTAGTATAGGGCAGGGTAACACCGGGGAGCTGTTTTTT.

The J gene is TRBJ1-4, the V gene TRBV28; 7 bases are shared with TRBD1. Germline assignment: CDR1 MDHEN and CDR2 SYDVKM. This CDR3 has 15 residues. V gave up 4 bases and J gave up 0 bases; unmatched junction bases: 2. The CDR3 sequence: CASSSRGTTNEKLFF. The CDR3 nucleotides are TGTGCCAGCAGTTCCAGGGGGACAACTAATGAAAAACTGTTTTTT.

This clone was observed a few times. The gene calls are TRBV6-6 and TRBJ2-3; D not certain. This CDR3 region has 13 residues. The V gene's germline CDR1 is MNHNY and CDR2 SVGAGI (reference sequence). V was cut by 8 bases and J by 1 base, with 10 bases left in between. The CDR3 nucleotides are TGTGCCAGCGTCTTTCGTCGCACAGATACGCAGTATTTT. Translation: CASVFRRTDTQYF.

A single count supports this clone. This sample includes further DNA sequences coding for the same CDR3. V usage is TRBV28 and J usage is TRBJ2-7; 12 nucleotides align to TRBD2. Germline values: CDR1 MDHEN, CDR2 SYDVKM. V shed 2 bases and J 4 bases; nucleotides not matched to a gene: 18. The CDR3 runs 20 residues. The CDR3 nucleotides are TGTGCCAGCAGTTTAAGGGGGTGGGCTAGCGGGAGGGTTCCGGATTACGAGCAGTACTTC. Residues: CASSLRGWASGRVPDYEQYF.

This rearrangement joins TRBV5-4 to TRBJ2-1; 14 positions agree with TRBD2. The germline CDR1 and CDR2 sequences are SGHNT and YYREEE (reference sequence). The CDR3 contains 15 residues. V shed 4 bases and J 6 bases; nucleotides not matched to a gene: 3. CDR3 region: CASSLGTSGSNEQFF. The CDR3 coding sequence is TGTGCCAGCAGCCTCGGGACTAGCGGGAGCAATGAGCAGTTCTTC.

The chain couples TRBV6-5 to TRBJ1-4; no clear D gene. V was cut by 0 bases and J by 8 bases, with 13 bases left in between. The CDR3 length is 15 residues. Germline CDR1 and CDR2: MNHEY and SVGAGI. The CDR3: CASSYSIWGEEKLFF. The CDR3 DNA follows: TGTGCCAGCAGTTACTCGATCTGGGGAGAGGAAAAACTGTTTTTT.

The chain has TRBV11-3 and TRBJ2-5; 9 positions agree with TRBD2. Trimming removed 5 bases from V and 2 bases from J; junction bases left unmatched: 9. Germline V gene data show CDR1 as SGHNT and CDR2 as YENEEA. The CDR3 runs 16 residues. CDR3 region: CASSPGTSSLQETQYF. The DNA of the CDR3 is TGTGCCAGCAGCCCCGGGACTAGCAGTTTACAAGAGACCCAGTACTTC.

V usage is TRBV15 and J usage is TRBJ1-3, with 7 bases fitting TRBD1. With V trimmed by 1 base and J by 7 bases, 10 bases remained unmatched. CDR1 and CDR2 from the germline V gene are LNHNV and YYDKDF (reference sequence). The CDR3 is made up of 16 amino acids. The CDR3 bases are TGTGCCACCAGCAGAGCCCGGGACAGTAGGACGAACACCATATATTTT. Translated: CATSRARDSRTNTIYF.

V is TRBV18 and J is TRBJ1-1; weak D call: TRBD1 (5 bases). Germline CDR1 reads KGHSH; CDR2 reads LQKENI. V lost 2 bases, J lost 5 bases, and 9 bases lay in between. The CDR3 length is 13 residues. CDR3 residues: CASSPTGGTEAFF. The CDR3, as DNA: TGTGCCAGCTCACCAACCGGGGGGACTGAAGCTTTCTTT. Drawing the rest from reference TRBV18 and TRBJ1-1, the complete variable domain is NAGVMQNPRHLVRRRGQEARLRCSPMKGHSHVYWYRQLPEEGLKFMVYLQKENIIDESGMPKERFSAEFPKEGPSILRIQQVVRGDSAAYFCASSPTGGTEAFFGQGTRLTVV.

This clone appeared a single time. This sample includes further DNA sequences coding for the same CDR3. The genes are TRBV10-3 and TRBJ2-2, with 9 bases fitting TRBD1. J gave up 1 base and V 0 bases, and 3 bases lay outside the gene matches. This CDR3 has 17 residues. Per the germline V gene, CDR1 is ENHRY and CDR2 is SYGVKD. The CDR3 loop reads CAISESGGQGNTGELFF. CDR3 in DNA: TGTGCCATCAGTGAGTCCGGGGGACAGGGGAACACCGGGGAGCTGTTTTTT.

This clone was observed a single time. This chain joins TRBV27 and TRBJ2-1; 8 positions match TRBD2. J lost 6 bases, V lost 7 bases, and 8 bases had no gene match. The germline gives CDR1 MNHEY, CDR2 SMNVEV (reference sequence). This CDR3 is 14 amino acids long. Written as DNA, the CDR3 is TGTGCCAGCAAAGGGACTAGAGATCGCAATGAGCAGTTCTTC. Protein product: CASKGTRDRNEQFF.

This clone came up a few times. This chain connects TRBV10-1 to TRBJ2-1, with D uncertain. The CDR3 spans 11 residues. Germline values: CDR1 WNHNN, CDR2 SYGVQD (reference sequence). V gave up 3 bases and J gave up 9 bases, with 6 bases separating them. The CDR3 nucleotides read TGCGCCAGCAGTGACCACGGTGAGCAGTTCTTC. Translation gives CASSDHGEQFF.

This rearrangement joins TRBV18 to TRBJ1-2, with D maybe TRBD1 (6 bases). V was trimmed by 0 bases and J by 8 bases, leaving 16 bases between them. This CDR3 is built from 15 residues. Germline V gene lookup returns CDR1 KGHSH and CDR2 LQKENI. CDR3 amino acids: CASSPPRGRGNGYTF. CDR3 DNA: TGTGCCAGCTCACCACCCAGGGGAAGAGGCAACGGCTACACCTTC. Full variable domain (remainder filled in from reference TRBV18 and TRBJ1-2): NAGVMQNPRHLVRRRGQEARLRCSPMKGHSHVYWYRQLPEEGLKFMVYLQKENIIDESGMPKERFSAEFPKEGPSILRIQQVVRGDSAAYFCASSPPRGRGNGYTFGSGTRLTVV.

The CDR3 DNA reads as TGTGCCAGCAGCCCCCGACTAGTAACCAGGGCCTACAATGAGCAGTTCTTC. Translation gives CASSPRLVTRAYNEQFF. The chain has TRBV7-9 and TRBJ2-1; D may be TRBD2 (6 bases). V shed 5 bases and J shed 2 bases, with 19 bases lying between them. The germline gives CDR1 SEHNR, CDR2 FQNEAQ (reference sequence). This CDR3 region has 17 residues.